This is a list of T cell receptor beta chains from one sample in a study of blood T cell repertoires in COVID-19. Clones were sequenced by immunoSEQ multiplex PCR, and TCRdb holds only the in-frame ones, with some missing. Altogether 470,000 or so clones are present, 70% to 90% being singletons, with the ten largest covering about 3.2%. Source material: peripheral blood. All receptors derive from a human donor in a cohort sampled during active COVID-19. The CDR3 runs from the conserved cysteine through the conserved F or W. The order of the fields is J gene, clone size, D gene, V gene, CDR3 DNA, CDR3 protein. A D gene is named only where the DNA matches it firmly. For some rows the clone size is stated as once, few or many, or as a class when expanded; others skip it.

j_gene: TRBJ1-1
abundance: once
d_gene: TRBD1
v_gene: TRBV3-1/TRBV3-2
CDR3nt: TGTGCCAGCAGCCCCCAGGACAGGGGTAACACTGAAGCTTTCTTT
CDR3aa: CASSPQDRGNTEAFF

j_gene: TRBJ1-1
abundance: -
d_gene: -
v_gene: TRBV5-6
CDR3nt: TGTGCCAGCAGCTTACCCGCAGGGAACACTGAAGCTTTCTTT
CDR3aa: CASSLPAGNTEAFF

j_gene: TRBJ1-5
abundance: once
d_gene: -
v_gene: TRBV7-2
CDR3nt: TGTGCCAGCAGCTTAGGTCTCAGGGTGCATCAGCCCCAGCATTTT
CDR3aa: CASSLGLRVHQPQHF

j_gene: TRBJ2-7
abundance: -
d_gene: TRBD2
v_gene: TRBV5-1
CDR3nt: TGCGCCAGCAGCTTGCGGCTAGCGGGAGCCATCTACGAGCAGTACTTC
CDR3aa: CASSLRLAGAIYEQYF

j_gene: TRBJ2-3
abundance: -
d_gene: -
v_gene: TRBV27
CDR3nt: TGTGCCAGCAGGACTAGTACCCGACTAGATACGCAGTATTTT
CDR3aa: CASRTSTRLDTQYF

j_gene: TRBJ1-1
abundance: -
d_gene: -
v_gene: TRBV27
CDR3nt: TGTGCCAGCAGTTATATCAGGGTAGCTGAAGCTTTCTTT
CDR3aa: CASSYIRVAEAFF

j_gene: TRBJ2-1
abundance: -
d_gene: -
v_gene: TRBV6-6
CDR3nt: TGTGCCAGCAGTTACTCGAGAGCGGGCCCTCTCGGTGAGCAGTTCTTC
CDR3aa: CASSYSRAGPLGEQFF

j_gene: TRBJ1-4
abundance: -
d_gene: -
v_gene: TRBV2
CDR3nt: TGTGCCAGCATGTTCAGGGTGAGGAATGAAAAACTGTTTTTT
CDR3aa: CASMFRVRNEKLFF

j_gene: TRBJ1-2
abundance: -
d_gene: TRBD1
v_gene: TRBV6-5
CDR3nt: TGTGCCACCTACAGGGGGGGAGCTAACTATGGCTACACCTTC
CDR3aa: CATYRGGANYGYTF

j_gene: TRBJ1-6
abundance: -
d_gene: -
v_gene: TRBV12-3/TRBV12-4
CDR3nt: TGTGCCAGCAGTTGGGAGGGGAACTCACCCCTCCACTTT
CDR3aa: CASSWEGNSPLHF

j_gene: TRBJ2-7
abundance: -
d_gene: -
v_gene: TRBV19
CDR3nt: TGTGCCAGTAGTTCACAGAGAGACAGTCAGTACTTC
CDR3aa: CASSSQRDSQYF

j_gene: TRBJ1-6
abundance: once
d_gene: TRBD1
v_gene: TRBV6-6
CDR3nt: TGTGCCAGCACTCAGGGGGACTCCTATAATTCACCCCTCCACTTT
CDR3aa: CASTQGDSYNSPLHF